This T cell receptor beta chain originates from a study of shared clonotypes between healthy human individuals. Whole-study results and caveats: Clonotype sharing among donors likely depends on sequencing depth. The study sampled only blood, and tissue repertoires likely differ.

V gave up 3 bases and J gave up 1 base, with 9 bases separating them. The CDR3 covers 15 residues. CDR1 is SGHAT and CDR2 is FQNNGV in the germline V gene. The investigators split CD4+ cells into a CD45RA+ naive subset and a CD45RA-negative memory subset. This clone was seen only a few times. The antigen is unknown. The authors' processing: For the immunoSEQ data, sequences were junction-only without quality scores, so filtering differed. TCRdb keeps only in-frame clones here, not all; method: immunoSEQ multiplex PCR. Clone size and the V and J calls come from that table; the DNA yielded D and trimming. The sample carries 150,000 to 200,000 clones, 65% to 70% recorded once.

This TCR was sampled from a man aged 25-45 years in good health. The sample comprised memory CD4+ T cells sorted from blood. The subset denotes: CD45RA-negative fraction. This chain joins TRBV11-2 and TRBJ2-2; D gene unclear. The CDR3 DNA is TGTGCCAGCAGCTTGGGGATCCTGAACACCGGGGAGCTGTTTTTT. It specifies CASSLGILNTGELFF.